The 15 T cell receptor beta chains presented below share a single source sample, sequenced in a study of response to subunit inactivated influenza vaccine. TCRdb reprocessed the RT-PCR reads via MiXCR and lists one record per CDR3 protein. The table lists 650,000 or so distinct CDR3 sequences, 14% of them singletons. Here the sequenced sample was PBMCs from blood, taken around 15 days before vaccination. These receptors all come from a man aged 45-65 years who received an inactivated influenza vaccine.

This clonotype was seen many times. V usage is TRBV20-1 and J usage is TRBJ1-2, with TRBD1 matching over 10 bases. J lost 3 bases, V lost 1 base, and 14 bases had no gene match. The CDR3 runs to 18 residues. Germline V gene lookup returns CDR1 DFQATT and CDR2 SNEGSKA (reference sequence). Here the CDR3 reads CSARAGPGQGPGDYGYTF. The CDR3 DNA reads TGCAGTGCTAGAGCTGGGCCGGGACAGGGGCCCGGGGACTATGGCTACACCTTC.

This clonotype was seen only a few times. The rearrangement links TRBV7-9 to TRBJ1-1; D not certain. The V end lost 6 bases, the J end lost 1 base, and 9 bases lay between the germline ends. Germline V CDR1 and CDR2: SEHNR, FQNEAQ (reference sequence). This CDR3 region has 13 residues. Here the CDR3 reads CASSSYANTEAFF. CDR3 DNA sequence: TGTGCCAGCAGTAGTTATGCGAACACTGAAGCTTTCTTT.

The CDR3 protein is CASSSSRGYEQYF. CDR3 coding DNA: TGTGCCAGCAGCTCCAGCCGGGGCTACGAGCAGTACTTC. This chain connects TRBV5-6 to TRBJ2-7; D is perhaps TRBD2 (5 bases). V gave up 3 bases and J gave up 3 bases, with 10 bases separating them. Per germline, CDR1 SGHDT and CDR2 YYEEEE. CDR3 length: 13 amino acids.

The chain couples TRBV27 to TRBJ2-5; 10 bases line up with TRBD2. CDR1 is MNHEY and CDR2 is SMNVEV in the germline V gene (reference sequence). The ends lost 5 bases at V and 6 bases at J; junction bases unmatched: 15. CDR3 length: 17 amino acids. The CDR3 DNA is TGTGCCAGCAGTCTCAACGGACGGGGACTAGCGCTGAAGACCCAGTACTTC. This translates into CASSLNGRGLALKTQYF.

This clonotype was picked up a small number of times. The chain joins TRBV5-1 to TRBJ2-2; D may correspond to TRBD1 or TRBD2 (5 bases each). V lost 3 bases and J lost 1, with 13 bases in between. This CDR3 has 16 amino acids. CDR1 SGHRS and CDR2 YFSETQ come from the germline V gene. In DNA, the CDR3 is TGCGCCAGCAGCTCGTCCGGGACGGTGAACACCGGGGAGCTGTTTTTT. Translating gives CASSSSGTVNTGELFF.

V usage is TRBV5-1 and J usage is TRBJ1-1; D call uncertain. The V gene's germline CDR1 is SGHRS and CDR2 YFSETQ. The CDR3 is 16 residues long. Trimming cost V 1 base and J 2 bases, with 15 bases left between them. CDR3 sequence reads: CASSLSAAELNTEAFF. The CDR3 nucleotides read TGCGCCAGCAGCTTGTCGGCGGCGGAATTAAACACTGAAGCTTTCTTT.

This clonotype was counted ten times or more. The rearrangement links TRBV20-1 to TRBJ1-3, with D possibly being TRBD1 (6 bases). The CDR3 runs 12 residues. Trimming took 2 bases from V and 7 from J, leaving 9 bases between them. Germline V lookup: CDR1 DFQATT, CDR2 SNEGSKA (reference sequence). The CDR3 nucleotides read TGCAGTGCTAGATCGGGGGGCAACACCATATATTTT. Its protein product is CSARSGGNTIYF.

This clonotype has a handful of counts. V and J are TRBV28 and TRBJ2-5; tentatively, D is TRBD1 (5 bases). The V gene's germline CDR1 is MDHEN and CDR2 SYDVKM. The CDR3 totals 14 residues. V lost 5 bases to trimming and J lost 0 bases, with 10 bases between them. The CDR3 here is CASSPSGHQETQYF. The CDR3 DNA reads as TGTGCCAGCAGTCCTTCAGGGCACCAAGAGACCCAGTACTTC.

The rearrangement joins TRBV9 to TRBJ2-1; 7 bases align to TRBD1. The V gene end was trimmed by 4 bases and the J gene end by 5 bases; junction bases not matched to a gene: 9. The CDR3 is 15 amino acids. CDR1 is SGDLS and CDR2 is YYNGEE in the germline V gene. CDR3 residues: CASSRQGRQNNEQFF. CDR3 DNA sequence: TGTGCCAGCAGCCGACAGGGCCGGCAAAACAATGAGCAGTTCTTC. The full variable domain, rest sourced from reference TRBV9 and TRBJ2-1, is DSGVTQTPKHLITATGQRVTLRCSPRSGDLSVYWYQQSLDQGLQFLIQYYNGEERAKGNILERFSAQQFPDLHSELNLSSLELGDSALYFCASSRQGRQNNEQFFGPGTRLTVL.

This clonotype has just a few counts. The chain links TRBV2 to TRBJ2-1; 11 bases align to TRBD2. The CDR3 covers 16 residues. The ends lost 6 bases at V and 8 bases at J; junction bases unmatched: 12. CDR1 is SNHLY and CDR2 is FYNNEI in the germline V gene. For the CDR3, the DNA is TGTGCCAGCAGCGTAAATAGCGGGAGGGCGGTTCATGAGCAGTTCTTC. The encoded protein is CASSVNSGRAVHEQFF. The entire variable domain, with the rest obtained from reference TRBV2 and TRBJ2-1, is as follows: EPEVTQTPSHQVTQMGQEVILRCVPISNHLYFYWYRQILGQKVEFLVSFYNNEISEKSEIFDDQFSVERPDGSNFTLKIRSTKLEDSAMYFCASSVNSGRAVHEQFFGPGTRLTVL.

The rearrangement links TRBV5-5 to TRBJ2-5; perhaps TRBD1 as D (6 bases). The CDR3 is made up of 13 amino acids. Between the trimmed V and J ends, which lost 3 bases and 2 bases, there was a span of 8 bases. Looked up from germline, CDR1 is SGHKS and CDR2 is YYEKEE (reference sequence). The DNA of the CDR3 is TGTGCCAGCAGCTCCGGGACACAAGAGACCCAGTACTTC. This codes for CASSSGTQETQYF.

This clonotype was observed a few times. The rearrangement joins TRBV11-2 to TRBJ2-5, with D perhaps matching TRBD1 (6 bases). The germline CDR1 and CDR2 sequences are SGHAT and FQNNGV. Trimming stripped 4 bases from V and 4 bases from J, with 16 bases between. The CDR3 totals 15 residues. The CDR3 spells CASSSIQGKRETQYF. CDR3 coding DNA: TGTGCCAGCAGCTCAATACAGGGAAAGAGAGAGACCCAGTACTTC. Based on the CDR3 plus reference TRBV11-2 and TRBJ2-5, the full variable domain is EAGVAQSPRYKIIEKRQSVAFWCNPISGHATLYWYQQILGQGPKLLIQFQNNGVVDDSQLPKDRFSAERLKGVDSTLKIQPAKLEDSAVYLCASSSIQGKRETQYFGPGTRLLVL.

The V and J genes are TRBV28 and TRBJ2-1; D unclear. Germline-derived CDR1 and CDR2 are MDHEN and SYDVKM. Trimming left V 3 bases short and J 2 bases short, with 8 bases between. The CDR3 runs to 14 residues. CDR3 protein: CASSFLSTYNEQFF. CDR3 DNA sequence: TGTGCCAGCAGTTTTTTGTCTACCTACAATGAGCAGTTCTTC.

This clonotype was observed a handful of times. This rearrangement joins TRBV12-3 or TRBV12-4 to TRBJ1-4; D is unresolved. V lost 8 bases and J lost 4, with 17 bases in between. The CDR3 totals 15 residues. The CDR3 loop reads CASGRSLGNNEKLFF. As DNA, the CDR3 is TGTGCCAGCGGACGGAGCCTCGGGAATAATGAAAAACTGTTTTTT.

This rearrangement joins TRBV7-2 to TRBJ1-1; D is unclear. This CDR3 contains 14 residues. Trimming pared 1 base from V and 4 bases from J, leaving 10 bases between. Germline lookup yields CDR1 SGHTA and CDR2 FQGNSA. Written as DNA, the CDR3 is TGTGCCAGCAGCTTAGATATGGATTCCACTGAAGCTTTCTTT. This sequence encodes CASSLDMDSTEAFF. The full variable domain, in which reference TRBV7-2 and TRBJ1-1 provide the parts outside the CDR3, is GAGVSQSPSNKVTEKGKDVELRCDPISGHTALYWYRQSLGQGLEFLIYFQGNSAPDKSGLPSDRFSAERTGGSVSTLTIQRTQQEDSAVYLCASSLDMDSTEAFFGQGTRLTVV.